This TCR beta chain was identified during a study of cytomegalovirus exposure and HLA in healthy donors. Whole-study results and caveats: Several of the most significant clusters appeared, in a later analysis, to be linked to common viral pathogens. In a later analysis, at a false discovery rate of 0.05, 15,000 to 20,000 TCR beta sequences matched HLA alleles. In terms of immune exposure information, only CMV serostatus was available.

The germline CDR1 and CDR2 sequences are SGHRS and YFSETQ. CDR3 size: 17 residues. After removal of 0 bases from V and 3 bases from J, the junction contained 8 bases not matched to a gene. Note on this clone: Its cognate antigen is unknown.

PCR used 60 Vbeta primers and 13 Jbeta primers. Using immunoSEQ multiplex PCR, the repertoire was profiled, and TCRdb retains in-frame clones only, with some absent. The sample yields some 130,000 clones, approximately 78% seen once. V and J are TRBV5-1 and TRBJ2-3; 9 positions agree with TRBD2. This clonotype was obtained from a female donor in good health and CMV-seronegative. Sequencing was done on a sample of PBMCs. The CDR3 DNA reads TGCGCCAGCAGCTTGGGGGCGGTTACTAGCGGGACAGATACGCAGTATTTT. It is translated as CASSLGAVTSGTDTQYF.